The 20 T cell receptor beta chains in this list originate from one sample, sequenced in a study of T-cell reconstitution after alpha-beta-depleted transplantation in children. Construction of the TCRbeta library involved unique molecular identifiers. TCRdb re-called the PCR reads through MiXCR, storing one row per CDR3 protein. The table records roughly 300,000 distinct CDR3 sequences, about 9.3% of them present only once. The material sequenced was PBMCs from the stem cell graft donor, taken from the stem cell graft. Source of these receptors: a human donor who donated a stem cell graft to a child with acute lymphoblastic leukemia.

The chain recombines TRBV29-1 with TRBJ2-5; no firm D call. Trimming shortened V by 4 bases and J by 5 bases, and 14 bases separated the two germline ends. The CDR3 runs to 13 residues. CDR1 SQVTM and CDR2 ANQGSEA come from the germline V gene. CDR3 nucleotides: TGCAGCGTTGGGCCTAGGCAAGTTGAGACCCAGTACTTC. This translates into CSVGPRQVETQYF. Variable domain in full (rest from reference TRBV29-1 and TRBJ2-5): SAVISQKPSRDICQRGTSLTIQCQVDSQVTMMFWYRQQPGQSLTLIATANQGSEATYESGFVIDKFPISRPNLTFSTLTVSNMSPEDSSIYLCSVGPRQVETQYFGPGTRLLVL.

Only a few counts were recorded for this clonotype. This chain connects TRBV7-2 to TRBJ2-5; D not resolved. Per the germline V gene, CDR1 is SGHTA and CDR2 is FQGNSA. Trimming took 5 bases from V and 5 from J, leaving 9 bases between them. The CDR3 is 12 amino acids. The CDR3 sequence is CASSVYRETQYF. For the CDR3, the DNA is TGTGCCAGCAGCGTGTATCGGGAGACCCAGTACTTC.

This clonotype has only a few counts. This chain joins TRBV6-1 and TRBJ1-5; possibly TRBD1 for D (6 bases). There are 15 residues in the CDR3. The V gene's germline CDR1 is MNHNS and CDR2 SASEGT. The germline V and J ends were trimmed by 6 bases and 5 bases, with 17 bases remaining between them. The CDR3 reads CASSADRATDQPQHF. The CDR3 region has the DNA TGTGCCAGCAGCGCGGACAGAGCGACGGATCAGCCCCAGCATTTT.

The chain combines TRBV9 with TRBJ2-7; a weak D match, TRBD1 (5 bases). The CDR3 has 12 amino acids. From germline, CDR1 is SGDLS and CDR2 YYNGEE. The V gene lost 8 bases and the J gene lost 4 bases, with 13 bases spanning the gap. The CDR3 region is CARILGPYEQYF. CDR3 DNA: TGTGCCAGGATACTGGGGCCGTACGAGCAGTACTTC.

The chain uses TRBV4-2 and TRBJ2-3, with 10 bases aligning to TRBD1. Germline V gene data show CDR1 as LGHNA and CDR2 as YNFKEQ. The CDR3 covers 16 residues. J gave up 5 bases and V 4 bases, and 9 bases lay outside the gene matches. The CDR3, as DNA: TGTGCCAGCAGCCCGGAGACAGGGGGCCCGAAAGATACGCAGTATTTT. Amino acid sequence: CASSPETGGPKDTQYF.

The gene calls are TRBV29-1 and TRBJ2-4; possible D gene TRBD1, 6 bases. The CDR3 has 13 amino acids. Per germline, CDR1 SQVTM and CDR2 ANQGSEA. Deletions cut 4 bases from V and 5 bases from J, with 12 bases between. The CDR3 spells CSVVRSGENIQYF. CDR3 nucleotides: TGCAGCGTTGTGCGGTCAGGGGAAAACATTCAGTACTTC.

The genes are TRBV6-5 and TRBJ1-3; D is perhaps TRBD1 (6 bases). With 7 bases removed from V and 0 bases from J, the gap between germline ends came to 25 bases. CDR1 is MNHEY and CDR2 is SVGAGI in the germline V gene. The CDR3 totals 19 residues. CDR3 nucleotides: TGTGCCAGCACCTACTTACCGAGGGACACGAAGAGCTCTGGAAACACCATATATTTT. It encodes CASTYLPRDTKSSGNTIYF.

The rearrangement joins TRBV20-1 to TRBJ1-5, with a tentative D call TRBD1 (6 bases). V shed 1 base and J shed 4 bases, with 8 bases lying between them. Germline loops: CDR1 DFQATT, CDR2 SNEGSKA (reference sequence). The CDR3 runs to 13 residues. CDR3 nucleotide sequence: TGCAGTGCTAGAGGGCAGGGGAATCAGCCCCAGCATTTT. Encoded protein: CSARGQGNQPQHF.

This clonotype was detected ten times or more. The rearrangement joins TRBV20-1 to TRBJ2-1, with 10 bases that match TRBD2. This CDR3 spans 16 amino acids. The germline V gene has CDR1 DFQATT and CDR2 SNEGSKA (reference sequence). J was trimmed by 4 bases and V by 2 bases; bases with no gene match: 8. As DNA, the CDR3 is TGCAGTGCTAGACTGCCGGGACTAGCGAAGTACAATGAGCAGTTCTTC. It is translated as CSARLPGLAKYNEQFF.

The CDR3 here is CSGSLSSTDTQYF. CDR3 bases: TGCAGCGGCAGTTTATCTAGCACAGATACGCAGTATTTT. V gene TRBV29-1 combines with J gene TRBJ2-3, with no clear D. Germline assignment: CDR1 SQVTM and CDR2 ANQGSEA. V was pared by 7 bases and J by 0 bases, with 11 bases between. This CDR3 region has 13 residues.

This clonotype has just a few counts. The chain links TRBV20-1 to TRBJ2-1; 11 positions match TRBD2. Germline lookup yields CDR1 DFQATT and CDR2 SNEGSKA (reference sequence). V lost 3 bases, J lost 7 bases, and 8 bases stayed unmatched. This CDR3 contains 15 residues. CDR3 sequence (DNA): TGCAGTGCTAGTATTAGCGGGAGGGCCTGGAATGAGCAGTTCTTC. It is translated as CSASISGRAWNEQFF.

The gene calls are TRBV6-2 or TRBV6-3 and TRBJ1-5; a weak D match, TRBD1 (6 bases). V lost 2 bases and J 1 base, leaving 15 bases between the germline ends. Germline CDR1 reads MNHEY; CDR2 reads SVGEGT. CDR3 length equals 17 residues. The CDR3, as DNA: TGTGCCAGCAGTTACCCCACCGGGACACCGAGCAATCAGCCCCAGCATTTT. Its translation: CASSYPTGTPSNQPQHF.

The rearrangement uses TRBV29-1 and TRBJ2-7, with 7 bases that match TRBD2. Germline V gene sequence: CDR1 SQVTM, CDR2 ANQGSEA. The V gene end was trimmed by 3 bases and the J gene end by 3 bases; junction bases not matched to a gene: 5. The CDR3 is made up of 13 amino acids. CDR3 nucleotide sequence: TGCAGCGTTGAGGCGGGAGTGGGCTACGAGCAGTACTTC. Translated: CSVEAGVGYEQYF.

J is TRBJ1-1 and V is TRBV4-3; 7 bases are shared with TRBD1. V dropped 4 bases and J dropped 7; count of bases not matched to a gene: 9. Germline CDR1 LGHNA, CDR2 YSLEER. This CDR3 is built from 14 residues. The CDR3 sequence: CASSPGEGADEAFF. CDR3 sequence (DNA): TGCGCCAGCAGCCCGGGGGAGGGGGCGGATGAAGCTTTCTTT.

This clonotype has more than one count but fewer than ten. J is TRBJ2-7 and V is TRBV2, with TRBD1 matching over 9 bases. The CDR3 covers 14 residues. The V and J ends lost 4 bases and 4 bases, in that order; junction bases with no gene match: 5. Looked up from germline, CDR1 is SNHLY and CDR2 is FYNNEI. The CDR3 loop is CASSATGGIYEQYF. CDR3 nucleotides: TGTGCCAGCAGTGCAACAGGGGGCATATACGAGCAGTACTTC. The entire variable domain, with the rest obtained from reference TRBV2 and TRBJ2-7, is as follows: EPEVTQTPSHQVTQMGQEVILRCVPISNHLYFYWYRQILGQKVEFLVSFYNNEISEKSEIFDDQFSVERPDGSNFTLKIRSTKLEDSAMYFCASSATGGIYEQYFGPGTRLTVT.

This clonotype was recorded a few times. This chain joins TRBV27 and TRBJ1-2, with a possible D match to TRBD1 (5 bases). Trimming took 5 bases from V and 8 from J, leaving 15 bases between them. Germline loops: CDR1 MNHEY, CDR2 SMNVEV (reference sequence). The CDR3 runs to 13 residues. Here the CDR3 DNA reads TGTGCCAGCAGTCAGTCAGGGATGGGCGGCTACACCTTC. It specifies CASSQSGMGGYTF.

This clonotype was counted between two and nine times. The chain is built from TRBV20-1 and TRBJ2-7; TRBD2 matches at 7 bases. Germline V gives CDR1 DFQATT, CDR2 SNEGSKA (reference sequence). V lost 3 bases and J lost 5; bases outside the gene matches: 16. CDR3 length: 16 amino acids. CDR3 sequence reads: CSARSGLVWTRDEQYF. In DNA form, the CDR3 reads TGCAGTGCTAGGTCTGGACTAGTATGGACCCGGGACGAGCAGTACTTC.

This clonotype was observed a handful of times. The J gene is TRBJ2-1, the V gene TRBV2, with 10 bases lining up with TRBD2. The germline CDR1 and CDR2 sequences are SNHLY and FYNNEI. The trim removed 8 bases at V and 2 bases at J, leaving 6 bases unmatched. The CDR3 sequence is 15 residues long. In DNA, the CDR3 is TGTGCCAGCCCAGGACTAGCGGATACCTACAATGAGCAGTTCTTC. Translating it yields CASPGLADTYNEQFF.

This clonotype was observed many times. The chain joins TRBV12-3 or TRBV12-4 to TRBJ2-7; TRBD2 matches at 9 bases. Germline trimming cut 2 bases from V and 7 bases from J; bases unmatched to any gene: 6. The CDR3 sequence is 14 residues long. Here the CDR3 reads CASSLRLAGSEQYF. The CDR3 DNA follows: TGTGCCAGCAGTTTACGGCTAGCGGGAAGTGAGCAGTACTTC.

There are a few counts of this clonotype. V and J are TRBV4-3 and TRBJ1-2; possibly TRBD1 for D (5 bases). CDR1 is LGHNA and CDR2 is YSLEER in the germline V gene. This CDR3 is built from 15 residues. V lost 2 bases, J lost 5 bases, and 15 bases lay in between. As DNA, the CDR3 is TGCGCCAGCAGCCAATTCTCCGGGACTCGGTATGGCTACACCTTC. As protein: CASSQFSGTRYGYTF.